A selection of T cell receptor beta chains follows, all from one sample in a study of blood T cell repertoires in COVID-19. TCRdb keeps only in-frame clones here, not all; method: immunoSEQ multiplex PCR. Among tens of thousands of clones listed, about 92% were seen once. Input material: peripheral blood. The receptors stem from a man in his forties or fifties with COVID-19, enrolled during active disease. Both conserved end residues are part of each CDR3. The D gene is left open where the match is weak. Clone size, where shown, is once, few, many, or a class for clones that have expanded.

j_call d_call clone_size v_call cdr3_nt cdr3_aa
TRBJ1-1 - - TRBV28 TGTGCCAGCAAGAAGGGAGAGGGAACTGAAGCTTTCTTT CASKKGEGTEAFF
TRBJ2-1 - - TRBV19 TGTGCCAGTAGTATTCGTCGGAGGGGCTGGGATGAGCAGTTCTTC CASSIRRRGWDEQFF
TRBJ1-5 TRBD1 - TRBV19 TGTGCCAGTAGTGTACAGGGGAACAATCAGCCCCAGCATTTT CASSVQGNNQPQHF
TRBJ1-2 TRBD1 - TRBV9 TGTGCCAGCAGCGACAGGGGCGGAGGCTACACCTTC CASSDRGGGYTF
TRBJ2-1 - - TRBV29-1 TGCAGCGTTGCCACGGGGGTTCGTCCAGGTTCCTACAATGAGCAGTTCTTC CSVATGVRPGSYNEQFF
TRBJ1-2 - - TRBV28 TGTGCCAGCAGTTCAGAATTCTATGGCTACACCTTC CASSSEFYGYTF
TRBJ2-5 - once TRBV6-6 TGTGCCAGCAGTGTGGGGCCGGAGACCCAGTACTTC CASSVGPETQYF
TRBJ2-7 - - TRBV9 TGTGCCAGCAGCGTAGGACTAGGGACAGTGGGTTCCTACGAGCAGTACTTC CASSVGLGTVGSYEQYF
TRBJ1-3 - once TRBV30 TGTGCCTGGAGTGTGAATCGGAACACCATATATTTT CAWSVNRNTIYF
TRBJ2-2 TRBD2 - TRBV6-5 TGTGCCAGCTTACCACTAGCGGTAACCGGGGAGCTGTTTTTT CASLPLAVTGELFF
TRBJ2-3 TRBD1 - TRBV5-1 TGCGCCAGCAGTTACCCCGACAGGGCGGCAGATACGCAGTATTTT CASSYPDRAADTQYF
TRBJ2-7 TRBD2 - TRBV19 TGTGCCAGTGGCAGCGGGACCGCCTACGAGCAGTACTTC CASGSGTAYEQYF
TRBJ2-7 TRBD1 - TRBV4-1 TGCGCCAGCAGCCAAGTCACAGGGGGTCTTTACGAGCAGTACTTC CASSQVTGGLYEQYF
TRBJ2-5 - - TRBV19 TGTGCCAGTAGCCGACAGCCACAAGAGACCCAGTACTTC CASSRQPQETQYF
TRBJ2-5 TRBD2 - TRBV11-1 TGTGCCAGCAGCCCCGGGACTAGCGGGGAGACCCAGTACTTC CASSPGTSGETQYF